Reported below is one T cell receptor beta chain. There are a few counts of this clonotype. This receptor's antigen is unknown. No base qualities exist here, and no much larger clone lies one base off it. Preparation of the library involved multiplex PCR. These reads were obtained on an Illumina HiSeq 4000. To build TCR beta libraries, CDR3 regions were amplified by Arm-PCR using iRepertoire HTBI primers. Before sequencing, the PCR products went through gel purification. The authors' pipeline ran thus. A total of fewer than 65 TRBV and approximately 15 TRBJ segments were identified across samples and were used for gene usage analysis of CDR3 amino acid clonotypes. COPE and FqMerger were used to merge filtered high-quality paired reads into contigs. BLAST was used to align contigs to the IMGT TRBV, TRBD and TRBJ reference genes, and CDR3 was defined following IMGT. Clonotypes above 0.1% frequency were classified as highly expanded clones. Repertoire diversity was measured by Shannon entropy, and V-J evenness by the Gini coefficient. A clonotype was considered public if more than one individual shared it. The raw public reads went through TCRdb reprocessing: fastp at Q25, MiXCR clone calling, in-frame beta chains kept. Each CDR3 protein appears once, grouped with its most common genes and DNA. In this record, the V and J calls reflect TCRdb's handling and not the investigators' own analysis. This sample comprises approximately 250,000 distinct CDR3 sequences, approximately 16% of them detected only once. Approximately 20% of the sample is taken by the ten largest.

This entry is derived from a study of regulatory T cells in long-lasting Graves disease (dated by TCRdb to the early 2020s). Background for the entire study: In the newly diagnosed Graves' disease group, patients had been taking antithyroid drugs for less than 3 months. Persistent Graves' disease patients were compared with newly diagnosed Graves' disease patients by peripheral blood TCR sequencing and RNA sequencing. The study was registered as a clinical trial and conducted in China. A total of about 33 samples underwent TCR sequencing, from 13 patients with persistent Graves' disease and about 20 patients with newly diagnosed Graves' disease. General study outcomes and caveats: Only peripheral blood was studied, because thyroid tissue, the primary lesion, was inaccessible. More public clonotypes were shared among persistent patients (roughly 2,700) than among newly diagnosed patients (roughly 1,000). The authors acknowledged the small sample size as a limitation that may reduce accuracy. Preferential use of TRBV28, TRBJ1-2 and TRBJ2-5 was observed in persistent disease, whereas TRBV20-1 and TRBJ2-1 were favored in newly diagnosed disease. Compared with newly diagnosed patients, patients with persistent Graves' disease had lower TCR Shannon entropy and fewer highly expanded clones, which suggests clonal expansion. Sequencing and analysis were limited to the TCR beta chain.

The time point label, read with the paper, signifies: newly diagnosed GD, antithyroid drugs for less than 3 months. RNA was extracted from PBMCs in TRIzol for both TCR sequencing and RNA sequencing. The diagnosis of Graves' disease was made according to American Thyroid Association guidelines. Patients for the study were recruited at an endocrinology department in Xi'an, China. Each patient gave about 8.1 milliliters of peripheral blood, collected in an EDTA anticoagulant tube. Ficoll Paque Plus density gradient separation was used to isolate PBMCs, and no further T cell sorting was done. An Agilent 2100 Bioanalyzer and agarose gel were used to check RNA quality, and a NanoDrop 2000 was used to measure RNA concentration. There are 14 amino acids in the CDR3, from cysteine to phenylalanine inclusive. Only the CDR3 region is kept as DNA, spanning 42 bases read in frame from base 1. Looking up the germline V gene yields CDR1 LGHNA and CDR2 YNFKEQ. V loses 3 bases at its end and J loses 5 bases; junction bases beyond the gene matches: 6.

Sequenced here: peripheral blood mononuclear cells (PBMCs), sampled at new diagnosis, from a patient treated with antithyroid drugs. The sequence was collected from a female donor with Graves disease. This chain is built from TRBV4-2 and TRBJ2-7; TRBD1 matches 8 bases in the middle. The nucleotide sequence is given as TGTGCCAGCAGCCAGACCTCGGACAGGGACGAGCAGTACTTC. This codes for CASSQTSDRDEQYF.